A single T cell receptor beta chain is shown here with its context. The antigen it recognizes is unknown. No base quality information exists; no much larger clone differs at one position. V is trimmed back by 4 bases and J by 5 bases, and the junction contains 9 bases that no gene match accounts for. The CDR3, cysteine through phenylalanine, is 16 amino acids long. The retained sequence is limited to the CDR3, 48 bases, with the frame set at the first base. CDR1 and CDR2, per the germline V gene, are KGHSH and LQKENI. These data belong to a study of blood T cell repertoires in COVID-19 (dated by TCRdb to about 2020). Concerning the study at large: Samples from collaborators originated in the United States, Italy and Spain and spanned both the acute and convalescent phases of COVID-19. A de-identified subject ID, COVID-19 status, age in years and sex were almost always included in the sample metadata. Deeply sampled blood TCRbeta repertoires from subjects exposed to, actively infected with, or recovered from COVID-19 were included in the dataset. Where available, HLA class I and class II types were taken from metadata supplied by the sample provider and were not determined by assay-based typing. The prospective study material was composed of cDNA or gDNA derived from T cells, B-cell-depleted T cells, or PBMCs. A freely available public database, intended as a resource for researchers studying the immune response to SARS-CoV-2, is where the repertoires were released. The samples were drawn from two sources: the first 160 participants of the ongoing ImmuneRACE study, and 1,000 to 1,500 subjects contributed by 6 global collaborators. Study-level results and caveats: Clinical and demographic metadata were provided uncurated, with the amount varying by source and participant.

One collaborating source in Seattle enrolled patients during active infection and followed them longitudinally through the course of disease. Each collaborating institution followed its own protocols to collect whole blood in K2EDTA tubes. Collaborator samples were shipped for TCRbeta analysis as frozen whole blood, isolated PBMCs, or DNA extracted from either sample type. TCRbeta CDR3 regions were amplified from genomic DNA using the immunoSEQ Assay, a bias-controlled multiplex PCR. On the study's bioinformatics: Nucleated cell counts per sample were estimated from amplification of reference gene primers within the assay. Sequence reads were collapsed and filtered to measure the absolute abundance of every unique TCRbeta CDR3 rearrangement. For each sample, productive Simpson clonality was calculated as the square root of Simpson's diversity index across productive rearrangements. Imported from immuneACCESS, the table was reduced by TCRdb to in-frame sequences with V and J called. These copies leave out some clones; in studies compared against another copy, an unresolved V gene accounts for under half, and the cause of the remainder is not known. For V, J and clone size, that table is used; D and trimming come from the DNA. The sample data list fewer than 450,000 clones, and roughly 86% of these were observed just once. 7.3% of the sample comes from the top ten.

Sample: peripheral blood. The receptor was derived from a woman between 65 and 79 years old with COVID-19, enrolled during active disease. The chain couples TRBV18 to TRBJ2-1, and 9 junction bases match TRBD2. The nucleotides read TGTGCCAGCTCACGCAAGGCAGCGGGGGGCAACAATGAGCAGTTCTTC. Translation gives CASSRKAAGGNNEQFF.